Reported below is one T cell receptor (beta chain). Its antigen remains unidentified. Trimming shortened V by 6 bases and J by 7 bases, and 12 bases separated the two germline ends. The germline V gene encodes CDR1 SEHNR and CDR2 FQNEAQ (reference sequence). The CDR3 spans 13 residues. Replicate PCRs for sorted subsets used around 200 ng DNA; this equaled tens of thousands of T cell genomes. Authors' processing steps: Filtering was not the same, since immunoSEQ gave junction-only sequences without quality scores. Profiling relied on immunoSEQ multiplex PCR, and the TCRdb table lists in-frame clones only, not all of them. The DNA gave D and trimming, while V, J and clone size come from that table. The sample records about 980,000 clones, more than 75% being singletons. These data belong to a study of shared clonotypes between healthy human individuals. The study, taken as a whole, reports: Limitation of the genetic and exposure-history diversity represented came from the few donors.

Specimen: memory CD4+ T cells sorted from blood. Subset defined: CD45RA-negative fraction. This chain links TRBV7-9 with TRBJ2-2; no firm D call. This clonotype originated in a man between 18 and 29 years old in good health. CDR3 residues: CASSISAVGELFF. The DNA of the CDR3 is TGTGCCAGCAGTATAAGTGCCGTCGGGGAGCTGTTTTTT. Combining the CDR3 with reference TRBV7-9 and TRBJ2-2 gives the whole variable domain DTGVSQNPRHKITKRGQNVTFRCDPISEHNRLYWYRQTLGQGPEFLTYFQNEAQLEKSRLLSDRFSAERPKGSFSTLEIQRTEQGDSAMYLCASSISAVGELFFGEGSRLTVL.